This TCR beta chain came from a study of T cells in women clearing cervical HPV infection. Study observations and caveats: Richness differences could reflect unmeasured T-cell content per sample. Controls had more TRBV6-7 (roughly 0.16%) than cases (about 0.11%).

This CDR3 contains 11 residues. V lost 7 bases, J lost 6 bases, and 13 bases lay in between. Germline assignment: CDR1 SQVTM and CDR2 ANQGSEA. Average input was roughly 1,200 ng genomic DNA for immunoSEQ TCR beta CDR3 amplification. Clones were read by immunoSEQ multiplex PCR, and TCRdb kept only the in-frame ones, dropping some. The listing records 25,000 to 35,000 clones. Note on this clone: What it binds is unknown. The CDR3 end is not reached by the read, which stops 3 residues before it; the germline J gene fills it in.

The chain is built from TRBV29-1 and TRBJ2-7; tentatively, D is TRBD1 (5 bases). Specimen: blood buffy coat. This receptor was taken from a woman aged 18 to 75 with a cervical HPV16 infection that either progressed to CIN3+ or cleared (not recorded which). Partial CDR3 DNA: TGCAGCGGTGCAGCCCAGGGCGAG. Protein sequence: CSGAAQGE. The entire CDR3 protein reads CSGAAQGEQYF.